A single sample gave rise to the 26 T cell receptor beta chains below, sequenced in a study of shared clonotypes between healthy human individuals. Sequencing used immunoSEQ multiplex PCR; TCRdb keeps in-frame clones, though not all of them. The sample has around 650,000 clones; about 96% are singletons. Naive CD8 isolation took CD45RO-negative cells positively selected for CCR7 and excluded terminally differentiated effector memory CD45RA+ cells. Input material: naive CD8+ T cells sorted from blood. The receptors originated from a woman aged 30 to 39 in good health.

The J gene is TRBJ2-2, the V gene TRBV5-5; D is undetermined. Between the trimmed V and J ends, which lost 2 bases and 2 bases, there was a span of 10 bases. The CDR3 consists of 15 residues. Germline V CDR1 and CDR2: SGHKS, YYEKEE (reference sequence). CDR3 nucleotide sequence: TGTGCCAGCAGCTTAACGGACGGTAACACCGGGGAGCTGTTTTTT. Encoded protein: CASSLTDGNTGELFF.

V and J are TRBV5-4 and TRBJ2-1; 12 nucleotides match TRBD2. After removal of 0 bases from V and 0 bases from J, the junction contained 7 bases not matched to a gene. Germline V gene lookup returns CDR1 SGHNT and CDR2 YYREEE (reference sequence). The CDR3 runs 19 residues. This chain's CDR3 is CASSLGLAGALSSYNEQFF. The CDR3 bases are TGTGCCAGCAGCTTGGGACTAGCGGGAGCCCTGAGCTCCTACAATGAGCAGTTCTTC.

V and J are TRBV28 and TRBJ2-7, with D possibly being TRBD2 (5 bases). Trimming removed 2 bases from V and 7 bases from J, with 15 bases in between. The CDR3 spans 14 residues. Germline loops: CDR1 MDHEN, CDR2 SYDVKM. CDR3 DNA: TGTGCCAGCAGTTTAGCCGGAGCCCCGGGGGAGCAGTACTTC. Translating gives CASSLAGAPGEQYF. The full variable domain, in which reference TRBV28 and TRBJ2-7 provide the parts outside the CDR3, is DVKVTQSSRYLVKRTGEKVFLECVQDMDHENMFWYRQDPGLGLRLIYFSYDVKMKEKGDIPEGYSVSREKKERFSLILESASTNQTSMYLCASSLAGAPGEQYFGPGTRLTVT.

CDR3 region: CASSSHDWEETQYF. CDR3 DNA: TGTGCCAGCAGCTCTCACGACTGGGAGGAGACCCAGTACTTC. The gene calls are TRBV5-8 and TRBJ2-5, with D possibly TRBD2 on 5 matching bases. Looked up from germline, CDR1 is SGHTS and CDR2 is YDEGEE. V was shortened by 3 bases and J by 5 bases, with 14 bases between the two germline ends. The CDR3 is 14 amino acids.

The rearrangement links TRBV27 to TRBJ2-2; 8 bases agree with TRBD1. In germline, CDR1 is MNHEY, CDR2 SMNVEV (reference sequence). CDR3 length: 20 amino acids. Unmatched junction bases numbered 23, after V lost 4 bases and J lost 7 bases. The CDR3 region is CASSSKPGQDKTGRVGELFF. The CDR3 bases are TGTGCCAGCAGTTCAAAACCGGGACAGGACAAAACCGGGAGAGTCGGGGAGCTGTTTTTT.

The CDR3 here is CASSRHQAGGTGELFF. CDR3 coding DNA: TGTGCCAGCAGCCGACACCAGGCGGGAGGTACCGGGGAGCTGTTTTTT. V gene TRBV14 combines with J gene TRBJ2-2; 8 nucleotides align to TRBD2. The J segment lost 5 bases and the V segment lost 4 bases, leaving 9 bases of the junction unmatched. CDR1 is SGHDN and CDR2 is FVKESK in the germline V gene. This CDR3 spans 16 amino acids.

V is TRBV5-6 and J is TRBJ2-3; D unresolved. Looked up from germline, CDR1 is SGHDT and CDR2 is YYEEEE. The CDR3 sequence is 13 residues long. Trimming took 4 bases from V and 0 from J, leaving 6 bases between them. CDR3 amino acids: CASSPASTDTQYF. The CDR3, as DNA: TGTGCCAGCAGCCCGGCAAGCACAGATACGCAGTATTTT.

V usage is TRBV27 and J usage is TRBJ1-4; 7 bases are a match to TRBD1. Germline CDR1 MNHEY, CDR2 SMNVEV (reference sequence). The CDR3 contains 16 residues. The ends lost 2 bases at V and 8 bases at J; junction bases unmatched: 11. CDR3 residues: CASSLNSDRVMEKLFF. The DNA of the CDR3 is TGTGCCAGCAGTTTAAACTCCGACAGGGTTATGGAAAAACTGTTTTTT.

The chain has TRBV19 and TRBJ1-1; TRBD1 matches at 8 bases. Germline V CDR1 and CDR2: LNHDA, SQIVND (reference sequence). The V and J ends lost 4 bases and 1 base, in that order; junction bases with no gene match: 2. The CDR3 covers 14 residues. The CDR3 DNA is TGTGCCAGTAGTAGCCAGGGGGCGAACACTGAAGCTTTCTTT. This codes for CASSSQGANTEAFF.

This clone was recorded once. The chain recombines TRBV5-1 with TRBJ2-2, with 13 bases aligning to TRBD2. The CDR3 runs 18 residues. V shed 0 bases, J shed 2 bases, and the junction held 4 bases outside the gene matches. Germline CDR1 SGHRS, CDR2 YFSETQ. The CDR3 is CASSLVGLAGPNTGELFF. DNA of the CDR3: TGCGCCAGCAGCTTGGTGGGACTAGCGGGACCTAACACCGGGGAGCTGTTTTTT.

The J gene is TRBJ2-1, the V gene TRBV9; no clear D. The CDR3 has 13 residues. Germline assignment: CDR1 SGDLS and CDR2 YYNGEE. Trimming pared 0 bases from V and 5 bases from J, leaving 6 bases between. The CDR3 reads CASSVVDDNEQFF. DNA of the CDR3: TGTGCCAGCAGCGTAGTGGACGACAATGAGCAGTTCTTC.

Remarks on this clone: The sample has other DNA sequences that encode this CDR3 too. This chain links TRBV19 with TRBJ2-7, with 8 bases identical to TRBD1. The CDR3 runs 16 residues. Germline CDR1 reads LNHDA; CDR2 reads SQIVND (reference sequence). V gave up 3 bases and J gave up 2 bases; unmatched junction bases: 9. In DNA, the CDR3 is TGTGCCAGTAGTATGGGTGAGGACAGGGACCCCTACGAGCAGTACTTC. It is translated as CASSMGEDRDPYEQYF.

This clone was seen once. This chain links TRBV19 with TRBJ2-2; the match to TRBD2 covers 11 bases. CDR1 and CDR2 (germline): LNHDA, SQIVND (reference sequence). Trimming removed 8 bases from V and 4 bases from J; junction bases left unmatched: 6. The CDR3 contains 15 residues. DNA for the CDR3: TGTGCCAGTGACCTAGCGGGAGGTGGCACCGGGGAGCTGTTTTTT. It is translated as CASDLAGGGTGELFF.

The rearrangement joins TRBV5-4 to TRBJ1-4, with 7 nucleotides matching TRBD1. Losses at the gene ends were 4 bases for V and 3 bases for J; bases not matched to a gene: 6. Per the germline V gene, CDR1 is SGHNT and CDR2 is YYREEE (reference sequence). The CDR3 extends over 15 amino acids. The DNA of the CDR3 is TGTGCCAGCAGCCCAACAGGGGAGTCTAATGAAAAACTGTTTTTT. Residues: CASSPTGESNEKLFF.

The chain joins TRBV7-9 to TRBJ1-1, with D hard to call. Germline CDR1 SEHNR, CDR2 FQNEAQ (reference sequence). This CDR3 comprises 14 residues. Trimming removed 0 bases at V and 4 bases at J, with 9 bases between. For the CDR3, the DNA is TGTGCCAGCAGCTTAGCGGCGCGGGGCACTGAAGCTTTCTTT. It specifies CASSLAARGTEAFF.

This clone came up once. The CDR3: CASSPSSRSGEQYF. The CDR3 DNA sequence: TGTGCCAGCAGCCCGAGCAGCCGCAGCGGCGAGCAGTACTTC. The chain combines TRBV5-4 with TRBJ2-7; D possibly corresponds to TRBD2 (5 bases). Germline CDR1 reads SGHNT; CDR2 reads YYREEE (reference sequence). This CDR3 contains 14 residues. The germline V and J ends were trimmed by 4 bases and 6 bases, with 17 bases remaining between them.

DNA of the CDR3: TGTGCCTGGAGGCCGGACTCTGGAAACACCATATATTTT. Amino acid sequence: CAWRPDSGNTIYF. This chain links TRBV30 with TRBJ1-3; D is unresolved. This CDR3 is built from 13 residues. V shed 3 bases and J shed 0 bases, with 6 bases lying between them. Germline V lookup: CDR1 GTSNPN, CDR2 SVGIG (reference sequence).

CDR3 DNA sequence: TGTGCCAGCAGTTTAACCTCGTCGCGGCCCCAGCATTTT. Protein sequence: CASSLTSSRPQHF. V gene TRBV27 combines with J gene TRBJ1-5; no clear D gene. Per the germline V gene, CDR1 is MNHEY and CDR2 is SMNVEV (reference sequence). The CDR3 is 13 residues long. Between the trimmed V and J ends, which lost 2 bases and 9 bases, there was a span of 11 bases.

The CDR3 DNA reads TGTGCCAGCAGCTGGCAGACTAGCGGGGGCACAGATACGCAGTATTTT. Translation gives CASSWQTSGGTDTQYF. J is TRBJ2-3 and V is TRBV5-6; 11 bases fit TRBD2. Looked up from germline, CDR1 is SGHDT and CDR2 is YYEEEE. Trimming removed 3 bases from V and 1 base from J; junction bases left unmatched: 4. This CDR3 is 16 amino acids long. Based on the CDR3 plus reference TRBV5-6 and TRBJ2-3, the full variable domain is DAGVTQSPTHLIKTRGQQVTLRCSPKSGHDTVSWYQQALGQGPQFIFQYYEEEERQRGNFPDRFSGHQFPNYSSELNVNALLLGDSALYLCASSWQTSGGTDTQYFGPGTRLTVL.

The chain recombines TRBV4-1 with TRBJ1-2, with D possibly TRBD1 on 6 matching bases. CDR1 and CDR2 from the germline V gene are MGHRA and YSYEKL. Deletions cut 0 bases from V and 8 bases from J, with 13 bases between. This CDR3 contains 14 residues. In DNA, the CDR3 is TGCGCCAGCAGCCAAGATCGGGCCGGGGGCGGCTACACCTTC. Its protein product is CASSQDRAGGGYTF.

CDR3 amino acids: CASSRTGMNTEAFF. The CDR3 DNA sequence: TGTGCCAGCTCGAGGACAGGGATGAACACTGAAGCTTTCTTT. J is TRBJ1-1 and V is TRBV6-5, with TRBD1 matching over 8 bases. V trimming: 8 bases; J trimming: 0 bases; junction bases outside the gene matches: 5. The CDR3 spans 14 residues. Germline loops: CDR1 MNHEY, CDR2 SVGAGI.

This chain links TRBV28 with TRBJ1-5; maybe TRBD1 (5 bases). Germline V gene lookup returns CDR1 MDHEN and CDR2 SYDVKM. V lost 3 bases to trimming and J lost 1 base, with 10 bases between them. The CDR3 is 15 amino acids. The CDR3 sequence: CASSLTDASNQPQHF. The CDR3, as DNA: TGTGCCAGCAGTTTGACAGATGCGAGCAATCAGCCCCAGCATTTT.

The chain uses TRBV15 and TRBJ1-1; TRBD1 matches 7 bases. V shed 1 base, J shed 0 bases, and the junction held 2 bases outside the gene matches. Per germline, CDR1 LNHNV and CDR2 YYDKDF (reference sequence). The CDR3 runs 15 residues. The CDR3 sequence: CATSRAQGMNTEAFF. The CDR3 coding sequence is TGTGCCACCAGCAGAGCACAGGGGATGAACACTGAAGCTTTCTTT.

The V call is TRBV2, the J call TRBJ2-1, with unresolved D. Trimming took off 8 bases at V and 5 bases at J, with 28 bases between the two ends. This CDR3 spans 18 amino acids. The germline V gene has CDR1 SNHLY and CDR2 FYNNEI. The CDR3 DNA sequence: TGTGCCAGCGGACCTTGGAGCCCCAGAGTAGCCGGAAACAATGAGCAGTTCTTC. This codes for CASGPWSPRVAGNNEQFF.

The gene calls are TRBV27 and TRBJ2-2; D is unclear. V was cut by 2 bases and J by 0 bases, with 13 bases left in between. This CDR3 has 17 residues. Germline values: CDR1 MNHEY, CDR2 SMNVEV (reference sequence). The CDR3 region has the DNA TGTGCCAGCAGTTTAAACTGGGTGCGCGCGAACACCGGGGAGCTGTTTTTT. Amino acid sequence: CASSLNWVRANTGELFF.

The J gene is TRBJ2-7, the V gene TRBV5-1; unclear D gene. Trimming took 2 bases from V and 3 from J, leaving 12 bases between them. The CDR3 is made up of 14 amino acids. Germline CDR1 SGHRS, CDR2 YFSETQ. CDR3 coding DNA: TGCGCCAGCAGCTTCGATTTCGGAGACTACGAGCAGTACTTC. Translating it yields CASSFDFGDYEQYF.